This entry features one TCR beta chain sequence. Its antigen is unidentified. This specimen comes from a study of vaccination and CD4 T cells after COVID-19. Study in general: The study sampled a few convalescent patients at day 14 and again at days 161 to 241 post-vaccination. Findings and limits, study-wide: The analysis of convalescent patients involved relatively few individuals and lacked early post-infection timepoints.

Cultured CD4+ T-cell DNA underwent Oncomine TCR Beta short-read sequencing. TCRdb fed the PCR reads into MiXCR, producing one record per CDR3 protein. Of tens of thousands of distinct CDR3 sequences in the sample, more than 30% are singletons; the top ten hold just under 30%. As for time point: late sampling 161 to 241 days after vaccination in three convalescent patients. The treatment: roughly nine-day PBMC culture with coronavirus spike peptide pools or control peptides (ViraFEST assay). The sequenced sample was CD4+ T cells from blood, cultured in vitro, obtained about 7 months after SARS-CoV-2 vaccination. The sequence came from a human donor who had recovered from COVID-19.

CDR3 nucleotide sequence: TGTGCCAGCAGGGTAGCGGGAGATAAGAATGAGCAGTTCTTC. Translation gives CASRVAGDKNEQFF. The chain combines TRBV28 with TRBJ2-1, with TRBD2 identical over 9 bases. Germline V gene sequence: CDR1 MDHEN, CDR2 SYDVKM. Trimming at V came to 6 bases and at J to 7 bases, leaving 7 bases not matched to a gene. This CDR3 contains 14 residues.